These 17 T cell receptor beta chains were all obtained from the same sample, sequenced in a study of response to subunit inactivated influenza vaccine. TCRdb fed the RT-PCR reads into MiXCR, producing one record per CDR3 protein. This sample has more than 450,000 distinct CDR3 sequences, with approximately 7.6% found just once. The material was PBMCs from blood, obtained roughly 24 months after vaccination. These receptors originate from a man between 50 and 70 years old who received an inactivated influenza vaccine.

This clonotype was picked up a small number of times. The chain uses TRBV20-1 and TRBJ1-2; the match to TRBD1 covers 7 bases. CDR1 and CDR2 from the germline V gene are DFQATT and SNEGSKA (reference sequence). V gave up 0 bases and J gave up 4 bases; unmatched junction bases: 8. The CDR3 runs 15 residues. CDR3 protein: CSAREEGARLYGYTF. The CDR3 region has the DNA TGCAGTGCTAGAGAGGAGGGGGCGCGTCTCTATGGCTACACCTTC.

The sample holds many counts of this clonotype. The junction and the germline gene differ at one end; a read error may be behind it. This chain links TRBV7-7 with TRBJ1-4; no reliable D call. CDR3 length: 15 residues. Germline CDR1 and CDR2: SSHAT and FNYEAQ (reference sequence). DNA of the CDR3: TGTGCTAGCAGCTTAGTACCTGCAACTAATGAAAAACTGTTTTTT. Protein sequence: CASSLVPATNEKLFF.

The CDR3 spells CAISESTFWAGQPQHF. DNA for the CDR3: TGTGCCATCAGTGAGTCGACGTTCTGGGCGGGTCAGCCCCAGCATTTT. The rearrangement joins TRBV10-3 to TRBJ1-5; D unresolved. The ends were cut back, 0 bases at V and 6 bases at J, with 15 bases in the middle. The CDR3 has 16 amino acids. Germline CDR1 is ENHRY and CDR2 is SYGVKD.

The chain joins TRBV5-1 to TRBJ2-5; weak D call: TRBD1 (7 bases). The CDR3 sequence is 15 residues long. Germline CDR1 is SGHRS and CDR2 is YFSETQ. The germline V and J ends were trimmed by 0 bases and 7 bases, with 16 bases remaining between them. The CDR3 DNA follows: TGCGCCAGCAGCTTGGAACTTACAGGGGAGGCGACCCAGTACTTC. This gives the protein CASSLELTGEATQYF.

This clonotype was observed many times. The V and J genes are TRBV13 and TRBJ1-2; D perhaps matches TRBD1 (5 bases). The CDR3 covers 15 residues. V shed 6 bases and J shed 5 bases, with 19 bases lying between them. CDR1 PRHDT and CDR2 FYEKMQ come from the germline V gene (reference sequence). The CDR3, as DNA: TGTGCCAGCAGGCCTCGTAGTCAGGGATGGTATGGCTACACCTTC. Its protein product is CASRPRSQGWYGYTF.

The sample holds a few counts of this clonotype. In DNA, the CDR3 is TGTGCCAGCAGTTTCAGGGGGCCGGCTAATGAAAAACTGTTTTTT. Its protein is CASSFRGPANEKLFF. The chain recombines TRBV28 with TRBJ1-4; 8 positions match TRBD1. The CDR3 has 15 residues. The V segment lost 3 bases and the J segment 3 bases; nucleotides outside the gene matches: 3. Germline V gene lookup returns CDR1 MDHEN and CDR2 SYDVKM.

This clonotype has ten or more counts. The chain has TRBV7-6 and TRBJ2-1; 10 nucleotides align to TRBD1. CDR1 and CDR2 from the germline V gene are SGHVS and FNYEAQ. This CDR3 has 15 residues. J gave up 9 bases and V 4 bases, and 9 bases lay outside the gene matches. This CDR3 reads CASSSRDRGMIEQFF. CDR3 DNA sequence: TGTGCCAGCAGCTCCCGGGACAGGGGAATGATTGAGCAGTTCTTC.

The CDR3 loop is CSSFGGASTDTQYF. The CDR3 DNA reads as TGCAGCTCATTCGGGGGCGCGAGCACAGATACGCAGTATTTT. The chain joins TRBV29-1 to TRBJ2-3; D could derive from TRBD1 or TRBD2 (6 bases each). The CDR3 is made up of 14 amino acids. V lost 8 bases and J 0 bases, leaving 15 bases between the germline ends. From germline, CDR1 is SQVTM and CDR2 ANQGSEA.

In this sample, this clonotype turned up many times. The rearrangement joins TRBV10-2 to TRBJ2-3; 9 bases fit TRBD2. CDR1 WSHSY and CDR2 SAAADI come from the germline V gene. V lost 7 bases, J lost 1 base, and 3 bases stayed unmatched. This CDR3 contains 14 residues. The CDR3 sequence: CASILAGGTDTQYF. CDR3 sequence (DNA): TGCGCCAGCATATTAGCGGGGGGCACAGATACGCAGTATTTT.

This clonotype was recorded at least ten times. The rearrangement joins TRBV7-9 to TRBJ1-6; 9 nucleotides agree with TRBD1. This CDR3 has 15 residues. Trimming cost V 1 base and J 7 bases; bases outside gene matches: 2. The germline V gene encodes CDR1 SEHNR and CDR2 FQNEAQ (reference sequence). The CDR3 DNA sequence: TGTGCCAGCAGCTTAGATGGGACAGGGAATTCACCCCTCCACTTT. The encoded protein is CASSLDGTGNSPLHF. The full variable domain, its missing parts supplied by reference TRBV7-9 and TRBJ1-6, is DTGVSQNPRHKITKRGQNVTFRCDPISEHNRLYWYRQTLGQGPEFLTYFQNEAQLEKSRLLSDRFSAERPKGSFSTLEIQRTEQGDSAMYLCASSLDGTGNSPLHFGNGTRLTVT.

The rearrangement uses TRBV7-8 and TRBJ2-1; D gene uncertain. V was clipped by 0 bases and J by 1 base, with 7 bases between them. CDR1 is SGHVS and CDR2 is FQNEAQ in the germline V gene. This CDR3 comprises 15 residues. This CDR3 is CASSLAEQSYNEQFF. The CDR3 nucleotides are TGTGCCAGCAGCTTAGCGGAGCAGTCCTACAATGAGCAGTTCTTC.

This clonotype was detected many times. The chain carries TRBV6-5 and TRBJ1-6; 9 bases match TRBD1. The J segment lost 10 bases and the V segment lost 0 bases, leaving 7 bases of the junction unmatched. Per germline, CDR1 MNHEY and CDR2 SVGAGI. The CDR3 is made up of 16 amino acids. CDR3 residues: CASSYSKQGAGSPLHF. Written as DNA, the CDR3 is TGTGCCAGCAGTTACTCAAAACAGGGGGCCGGGTCACCCCTCCACTTT.

The chain uses TRBV28 and TRBJ2-7; no reliable D call. CDR1 MDHEN and CDR2 SYDVKM come from the germline V gene. Trimming took off 2 bases at V and 1 base at J, with 15 bases between the two ends. This CDR3 comprises 16 residues. CDR3 region: CASSLKLGSLSYEQYF. The DNA for the CDR3 is TGTGCCAGCAGTTTAAAGTTAGGGTCGTTGTCCTACGAGCAGTACTTC.

The rearrangement uses TRBV18 and TRBJ2-1, with D possibly being TRBD2 (6 bases). The CDR3 is 13 residues long. The V gene lost 2 bases and the J gene lost 9 bases, with 11 bases spanning the gap. Germline-derived CDR1 and CDR2 are KGHSH and LQKENI. CDR3 sequence: CASSPNAGLEQFF. The CDR3 coding sequence is TGTGCCAGCTCACCAAACGCGGGGCTTGAGCAGTTCTTC.

This clonotype was recorded many times. The rearrangement uses TRBV5-1 and TRBJ1-4; TRBD1 aligns across 9 bases. The CDR3 is 15 amino acids. V gave up 3 bases and J gave up 5 bases; unmatched junction bases: 5. Germline V gene sequence: CDR1 SGHRS, CDR2 YFSETQ. CDR3 coding DNA: TGCGCCAGCAGCTCGGACGGACAGGGGAATGAAAAACTGTTTTTT. It is translated as CASSSDGQGNEKLFF.

This clonotype was counted ten times or more. This chain links TRBV7-2 with TRBJ1-6; weak D call: TRBD1 (5 bases). The CDR3 runs to 14 residues. The germline V gene has CDR1 SGHTA and CDR2 FQGNSA. With 5 bases removed from V and 6 bases from J, the gap between germline ends came to 11 bases. CDR3 region: CASSAGGGNSPLHF. The DNA for the CDR3 is TGTGCCAGCAGCGCTGGCGGGGGTAATTCACCCCTCCACTTT.

This clonotype has more than one count but fewer than ten. The chain employs TRBV20-1 and TRBJ2-3, with a tentative D call TRBD2 (5 bases). Trimming took off 0 bases at V and 6 bases at J, with 16 bases between the two ends. Germline V CDR1 and CDR2: DFQATT, SNEGSKA (reference sequence). The CDR3 consists of 15 residues. DNA of the CDR3: TGCAGTGCTAGAGATTTGGTCGGGATTATGGATACGCAGTATTTT. Translation: CSARDLVGIMDTQYF.